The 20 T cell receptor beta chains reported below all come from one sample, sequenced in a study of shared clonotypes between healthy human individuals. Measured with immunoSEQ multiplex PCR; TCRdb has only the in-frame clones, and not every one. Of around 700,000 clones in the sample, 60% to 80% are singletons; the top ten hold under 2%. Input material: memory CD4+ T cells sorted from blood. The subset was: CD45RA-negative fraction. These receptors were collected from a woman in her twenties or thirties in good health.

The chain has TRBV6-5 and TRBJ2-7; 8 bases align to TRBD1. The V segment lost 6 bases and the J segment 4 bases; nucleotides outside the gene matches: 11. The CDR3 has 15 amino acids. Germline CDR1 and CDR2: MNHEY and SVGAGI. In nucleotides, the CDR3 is TGTGCCAGCAGCCCGGCCGGACAGGGCGGATACGAGCAGTACTTC. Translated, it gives CASSPAGQGGYEQYF.

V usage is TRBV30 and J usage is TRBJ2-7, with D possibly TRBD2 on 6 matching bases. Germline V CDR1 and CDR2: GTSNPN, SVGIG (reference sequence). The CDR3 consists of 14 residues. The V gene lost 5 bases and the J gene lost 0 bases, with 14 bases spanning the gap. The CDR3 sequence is CAWPNKRASYEQYF. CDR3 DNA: TGTGCCTGGCCGAATAAGCGGGCCTCCTACGAGCAGTACTTC.

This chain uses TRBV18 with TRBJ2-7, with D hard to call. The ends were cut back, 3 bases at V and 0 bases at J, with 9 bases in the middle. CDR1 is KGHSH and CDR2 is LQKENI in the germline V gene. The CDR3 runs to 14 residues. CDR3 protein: CASSPAVNSYEQYF. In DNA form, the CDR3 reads TGTGCCAGCTCACCCGCCGTAAACTCCTACGAGCAGTACTTC.

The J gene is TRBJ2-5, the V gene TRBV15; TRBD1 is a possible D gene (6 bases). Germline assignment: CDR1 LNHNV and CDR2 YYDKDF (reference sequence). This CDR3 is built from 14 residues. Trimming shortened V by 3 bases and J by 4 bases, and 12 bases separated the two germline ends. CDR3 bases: TGTGCCACCAGCAGTTCCGGCAGGGGAGAGACCCAGTACTTC. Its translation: CATSSSGRGETQYF.

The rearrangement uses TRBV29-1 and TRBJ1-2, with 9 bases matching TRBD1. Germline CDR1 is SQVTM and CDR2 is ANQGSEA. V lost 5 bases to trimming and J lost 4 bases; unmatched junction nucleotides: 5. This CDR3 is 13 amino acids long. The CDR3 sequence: CSVYRGQGYGYTF. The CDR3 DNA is TGCAGCGTTTACAGGGGGCAGGGCTATGGCTACACCTTC.

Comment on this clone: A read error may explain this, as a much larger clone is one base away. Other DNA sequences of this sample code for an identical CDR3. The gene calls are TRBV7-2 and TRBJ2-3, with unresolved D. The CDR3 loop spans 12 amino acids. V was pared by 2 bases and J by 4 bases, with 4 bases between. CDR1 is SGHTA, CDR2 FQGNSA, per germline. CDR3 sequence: CASSLIADTQYF. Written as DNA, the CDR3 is TGTGCCAGCAGCTTAATAGCAGATACGCAGTATTTT.

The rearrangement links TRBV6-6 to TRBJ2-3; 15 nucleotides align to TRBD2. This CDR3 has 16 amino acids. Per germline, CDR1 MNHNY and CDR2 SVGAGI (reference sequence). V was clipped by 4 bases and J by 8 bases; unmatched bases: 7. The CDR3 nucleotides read TGTGCCAGCAGTTCCCTACCGGGACTAGCGGGAGGTACGCAGTATTTT. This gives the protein CASSSLPGLAGGTQYF.

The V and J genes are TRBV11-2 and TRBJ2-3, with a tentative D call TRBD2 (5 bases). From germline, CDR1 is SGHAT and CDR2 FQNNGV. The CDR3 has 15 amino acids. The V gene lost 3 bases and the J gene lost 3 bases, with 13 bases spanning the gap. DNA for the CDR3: TGTGCCAGCAGCTTTCGAGGGTCGGGGACAGATACGCAGTATTTT. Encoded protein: CASSFRGSGTDTQYF.

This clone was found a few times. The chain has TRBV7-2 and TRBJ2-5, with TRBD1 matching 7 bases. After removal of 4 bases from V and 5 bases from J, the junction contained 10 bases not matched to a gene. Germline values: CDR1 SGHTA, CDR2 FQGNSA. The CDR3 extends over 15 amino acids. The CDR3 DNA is TGTGCCAGCAGCTCGATAGGGACAGTTCGGGAGACCCAGTACTTC. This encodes CASSSIGTVRETQYF.

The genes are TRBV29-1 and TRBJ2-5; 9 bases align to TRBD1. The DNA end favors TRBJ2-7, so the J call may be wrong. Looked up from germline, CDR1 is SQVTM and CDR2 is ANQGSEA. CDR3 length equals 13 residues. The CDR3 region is CSVESDRGNEQYF. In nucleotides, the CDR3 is TGCAGCGTTGAAAGCGACAGGGGGAACGAGCAGTACTTC.

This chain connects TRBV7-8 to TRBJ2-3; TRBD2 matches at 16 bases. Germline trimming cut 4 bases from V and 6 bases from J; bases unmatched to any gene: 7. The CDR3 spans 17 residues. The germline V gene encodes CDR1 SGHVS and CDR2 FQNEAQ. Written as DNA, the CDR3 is TGTGCCAGCAGCTATAGACCGGGACTAGCGGGAGGGGATACGCAGTATTTT. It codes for CASSYRPGLAGGDTQYF.

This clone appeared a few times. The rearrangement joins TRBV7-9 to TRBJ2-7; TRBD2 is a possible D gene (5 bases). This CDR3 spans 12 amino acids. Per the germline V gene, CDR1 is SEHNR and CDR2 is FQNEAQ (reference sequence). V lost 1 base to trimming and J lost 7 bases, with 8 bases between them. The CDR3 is CASSLDGIEQYF. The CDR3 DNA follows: TGTGCCAGCAGCTTAGACGGGATAGAGCAGTACTTC.

DNA for the CDR3: TGCGCCAGCAGCCACGGATCAGGACACCAAGAGACCCAGTACTTC. It codes for CASSHGSGHQETQYF. V gene TRBV5-1 combines with J gene TRBJ2-5; D remains ambiguous. This CDR3 contains 15 residues. CDR1 is SGHRS, CDR2 YFSETQ, per germline. V was shortened by 4 bases and J by 0 bases, with 13 bases between the two germline ends.

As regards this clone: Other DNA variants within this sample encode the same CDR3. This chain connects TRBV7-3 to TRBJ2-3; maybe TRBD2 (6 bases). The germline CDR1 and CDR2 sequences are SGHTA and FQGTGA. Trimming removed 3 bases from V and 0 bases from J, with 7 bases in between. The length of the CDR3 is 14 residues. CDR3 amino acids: CASSLGTSTDTQYF. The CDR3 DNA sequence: TGTGCCAGCAGCTTGGGGACTAGCACAGATACGCAGTATTTT.

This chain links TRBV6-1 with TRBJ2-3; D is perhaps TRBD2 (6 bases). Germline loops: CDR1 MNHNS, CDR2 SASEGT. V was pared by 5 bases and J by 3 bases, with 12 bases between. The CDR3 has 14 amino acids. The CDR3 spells CASSPGERTDTQYF. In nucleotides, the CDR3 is TGTGCCAGCAGTCCGGGAGAGAGAACAGATACGCAGTATTTT.

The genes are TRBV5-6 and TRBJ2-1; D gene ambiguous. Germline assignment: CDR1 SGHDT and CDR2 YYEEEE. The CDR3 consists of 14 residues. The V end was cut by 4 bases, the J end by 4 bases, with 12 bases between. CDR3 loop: CASSPRQGYNEQFF. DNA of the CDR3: TGTGCCAGCAGCCCTCGACAAGGATACAATGAGCAGTTCTTC.

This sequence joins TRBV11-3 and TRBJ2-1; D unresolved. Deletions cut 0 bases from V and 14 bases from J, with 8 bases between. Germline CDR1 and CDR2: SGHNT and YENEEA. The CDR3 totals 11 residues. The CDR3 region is CASSLDGSEFF. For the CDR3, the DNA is TGTGCCAGCAGCTTAGATGGATCGGAGTTCTTC.

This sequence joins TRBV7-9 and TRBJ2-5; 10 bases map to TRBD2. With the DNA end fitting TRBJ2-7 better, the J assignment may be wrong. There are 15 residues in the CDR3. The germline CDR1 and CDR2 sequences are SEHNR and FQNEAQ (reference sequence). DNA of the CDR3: TGTGCCAGCAGCGGGACTAGCGCCAACTCCTACGAGCAGTACTTC. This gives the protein CASSGTSANSYEQYF.

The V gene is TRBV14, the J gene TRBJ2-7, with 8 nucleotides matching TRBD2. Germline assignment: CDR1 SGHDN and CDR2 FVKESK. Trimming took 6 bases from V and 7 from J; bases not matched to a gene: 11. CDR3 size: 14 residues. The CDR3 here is CASSLTSGTMEQYF. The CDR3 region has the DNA TGTGCCAGCAGTCTCACTAGCGGCACCATGGAGCAGTACTTC.

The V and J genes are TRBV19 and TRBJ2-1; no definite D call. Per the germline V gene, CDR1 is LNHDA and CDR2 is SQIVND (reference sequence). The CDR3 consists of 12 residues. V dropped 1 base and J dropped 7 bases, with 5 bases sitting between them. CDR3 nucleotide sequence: TGTGCCAGTAGTATAGGCGTTAATGAGCAGTTCTTC. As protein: CASSIGVNEQFF.